This TCR beta chain was retrieved from a study of blood T cell repertoires in COVID-19. Study in general: Samples taken during acute and convalescent COVID-19 were collected in the United States, Italy and Spain. T cells, B-cell-depleted T cells, or PBMCs supplied cDNA or gDNA.

The CDR3 extends over 13 amino acids. The germline CDR1 and CDR2 sequences are SEHNR and FQNEAQ (reference sequence). Trimming took 8 bases from V and 9 from J, leaving 17 bases between them. Methods used by the authors: The assay estimated nucleated cells by amplifying reference gene primers. Sequenced by immunoSEQ multiplex PCR; TCRdb stores in-frame clones only, minus some. V and J calls plus clone size are reproduced from that table; the DNA served to infer D and trimming. The data show under 250,000 clones, about 90% seen once. This receptor was identified in an elderly man with acute or convalescent COVID-19. The chain couples TRBV7-9 to TRBJ2-1, with D possibly matching TRBD2 (7 bases). The sequenced sample was peripheral blood. The CDR3 is CASSKEGGLEQFF. The CDR3 nucleotides read TGTGCCAGCTCCAAAGAGGGGGGGCTTGAGCAGTTCTTC.